The 21 T cell receptor beta chains below come from one sample, sequenced in a study of neurological immune-mediated disorders. TCRdb itself ran the 5' RACE reads through MiXCR, one entry per CDR3 protein. The data hold over 15,000 distinct CDR3 sequences, with less than 25% observed a single time. The sample taken for sequencing was PBMCs. All receptors come from a man aged 45-60 years in good health.

There are a few counts of this clonotype. The rearrangement joins TRBV20-1 to TRBJ2-7; D is perhaps TRBD2 (5 bases). The germline V gene has CDR1 DFQATT and CDR2 SNEGSKA (reference sequence). Trimming stripped 6 bases from V and 8 bases from J, with 20 bases between. CDR3 size: 13 residues. CDR3 protein: CSAKSGTHFKQYF. The CDR3, as DNA: TGCAGTGCAAAGAGCGGAACCCACTTTAAGCAGTACTTC.

This clonotype was observed at least ten times. The genes are TRBV20-1 and TRBJ1-4; TRBD1 aligns across 9 bases. The CDR3 runs 12 residues. V trimming: 6 bases; J trimming: 8 bases; junction bases outside the gene matches: 4. Germline V gene sequence: CDR1 DFQATT, CDR2 SNEGSKA (reference sequence). CDR3 region: CSARTGAEKLFF. The CDR3 nucleotides read TGCAGTGCACGGACAGGGGCCGAAAAACTGTTTTTT.

In this sample, this clonotype turned up many times. A much larger clone is a single base away; this may be a read error. CDR3 amino acids: CASSHYQETQYF. The CDR3 nucleotides are TGTGCCAGCAGTCACTACCAAGAGACCCAGTACTTC. The chain links TRBV7-2 to TRBJ2-5; unclear D gene. V lost 6 bases and J lost 0, with 5 bases in between. The germline V gene encodes CDR1 SGHTA and CDR2 FQGNSA. This CDR3 has 12 amino acids. The variable domain in full, with the rest retrieved from reference TRBV7-2 and TRBJ2-5, is GAGVSQSPSNKVTEKGKDVELRCDPISGHTALYWYRQSLGQGLEFLIYFQGNSAPDKSGLPSDRFSAERTGGSVSTLTIQRTQQEDSAVYLCASSHYQETQYFGPGTRLLVL.

By proportion, this clonotype is medium-sized. The V gene is TRBV6-5, the J gene TRBJ1-4; 7 bases fit TRBD1. Germline-derived CDR1 and CDR2 are MNHEY and SVGAGI. V lost 6 bases and J lost 7; bases outside the gene matches: 8. The CDR3 has 14 amino acids. The CDR3 sequence: CASSPAGGIEKLFF. Written as DNA, the CDR3 is TGTGCCAGCAGCCCCGCAGGGGGAATTGAAAAACTGTTTTTT.

This clonotype has at least ten counts. The rearrangement links TRBV7-2 to TRBJ2-1; maybe TRBD2 (6 bases). The CDR3 is 13 amino acids. V lost 4 bases, J lost 16 bases, and 20 bases lay in between. Germline V lookup: CDR1 SGHTA, CDR2 FQGNSA. For the CDR3, the DNA is TGTGCCAGCAGCTCCCCGGGACTCCGAGGCTTTTTCTTC. Translation gives CASSSPGLRGFFF.

This clonotype has only one observation. V usage is TRBV7-8 and J usage is TRBJ1-2; D perhaps matches TRBD1 (6 bases). The CDR3 is 13 residues long. Germline loops: CDR1 SGHVS, CDR2 FQNEAQ. V lost 6 bases to trimming and J lost 6 bases, with 14 bases between them. In nucleotides, the CDR3 is TGTGCCAGCAGGCCGGGACAAGCTAATGGCTACACCTTC. It specifies CASRPGQANGYTF.

The CDR3 loop is CASSPGTAADTQYF. The CDR3 nucleotides are TGCGCCAGCAGCCCCGGGACTGCCGCAGATACGCAGTATTTT. The rearrangement joins TRBV5-1 to TRBJ2-3, with a possible D match to TRBD2 (6 bases). V was shortened by 4 bases and J by 4 bases, with 13 bases between the two germline ends. In germline, CDR1 is SGHRS, CDR2 YFSETQ. This CDR3 is built from 14 residues.

This clonotype has at least ten counts. The chain recombines TRBV12-3 or TRBV12-4 with TRBJ2-5; the D gene is possibly TRBD2 (5 bases). The CDR3 consists of 14 residues. The ends were cut back, 0 bases at V and 5 bases at J, with 10 bases in the middle. In DNA, the CDR3 is TGTGCCAGCAGTTTAGCTACCGGGGTGGAGACCCAGTACTTC. Protein sequence: CASSLATGVETQYF.

This clonotype has ten or more counts. The gene calls are TRBV28 and TRBJ2-5; 7 bases agree with TRBD2. The CDR3 length is 15 residues. Germline trimming cut 1 base from V and 5 bases from J; bases unmatched to any gene: 7. The germline CDR1 and CDR2 sequences are MDHEN and SYDVKM. The DNA for the CDR3 is TGTGCCAGCAGTTTATCGGCGGGAGCCGGGGAGACCCAGTACTTC. Translation: CASSLSAGAGETQYF.

This clonotype was found many times. The chain has TRBV28 and TRBJ1-1, with D hard to call. The V gene's germline CDR1 is MDHEN and CDR2 SYDVKM. The CDR3 contains 12 residues. Deletions cut 7 bases from V and 1 base from J, with 7 bases between. The CDR3 region is CASTLRNTEAFF. The CDR3 DNA reads as TGTGCCAGCACCCTGCGGAACACTGAAGCTTTCTTT.

This clonotype was observed many times. This rearrangement joins TRBV7-2 to TRBJ2-5; D is unresolved. CDR1 SGHTA and CDR2 FQGNSA come from the germline V gene. This CDR3 region has 12 residues. Trimming removed 1 base from V and 5 bases from J, with 5 bases in between. This CDR3 is CASSLDTETQYF. The CDR3, as DNA: TGTGCCAGCAGCTTAGATACGGAGACCCAGTACTTC.

This clonotype was counted at least ten times. V usage is TRBV6-2 or TRBV6-3 and J usage is TRBJ2-3; D unresolved. The CDR3 covers 13 residues. Germline CDR1 MNHEY, CDR2 SVGEGT. The V end lost 6 bases, the J end lost 0 bases, and 7 bases lay between the germline ends. CDR3 sequence: CASRPRSTDTQYF. The CDR3 region has the DNA TGTGCCAGCAGACCCAGGAGCACAGATACGCAGTATTTT.

This clonotype has only one observation. The rearrangement links TRBV4-1 to TRBJ2-7, with 7 bases aligning to TRBD2. CDR1 is MGHRA and CDR2 is YSYEKL in the germline V gene. CDR3 length equals 16 residues. The V and J ends lost 3 bases and 2 bases, in that order; junction bases with no gene match: 10. The CDR3 DNA sequence: TGCGCCAGCAGCCACTACGGACTAGATTCCCCCTACGAGCAGTACTTC. It is translated as CASSHYGLDSPYEQYF.

This clonotype was recorded at least ten times. The gene calls are TRBV10-3 and TRBJ2-5, with D perhaps assigned TRBD1 or TRBD2 (5 bases each). This CDR3 is 16 amino acids long. V lost 0 bases, J lost 5 bases, and 16 bases lay in between. Germline V gives CDR1 ENHRY, CDR2 SYGVKD. In DNA form, the CDR3 reads TGTGCCATCAGTGAGTCGTGGACACCGGGCGGGGAGACCCAGTACTTC. As protein: CAISESWTPGGETQYF.

This clonotype appeared many times. The chain joins TRBV20-1 to TRBJ2-7; 7 nucleotides agree with TRBD2. The CDR3 has 13 amino acids. V lost 5 bases to trimming and J lost 2 bases; unmatched junction nucleotides: 6. The V gene's germline CDR1 is DFQATT and CDR2 SNEGSKA (reference sequence). CDR3 sequence (DNA): TGCAGTGCTGGGAGGGGAGGGACCTACGAGCAGTACTTC. Translated, it gives CSAGRGGTYEQYF.

The chain recombines TRBV11-2 with TRBJ2-3; 7 bases match TRBD1. The CDR3 spans 13 residues. J lost 9 bases, V lost 5 bases, and 8 bases had no gene match. CDR1 is SGHAT, CDR2 FQNNGV, per germline. The CDR3 DNA sequence: TGTGCCAGCAGCCCCGCAGCCAGGGGGACGCAGTATTTT. Translated, it gives CASSPAARGTQYF. Filled out from reference TRBV11-2 and TRBJ2-3, the complete variable domain reads EAGVAQSPRYKIIEKRQSVAFWCNPISGHATLYWYQQILGQGPKLLIQFQNNGVVDDSQLPKDRFSAERLKGVDSTLKIQPAKLEDSAVYLCASSPAARGTQYFGPGTRLTVL.

By sample fraction, this clonotype is medium-sized (0.01 to 0.1%). The CDR3 loop reads CASSFDGSNTEAFF. The CDR3 DNA is TGTGCCAGCAGCTTCGACGGCTCGAACACTGAAGCTTTCTTT. V and J are TRBV11-2 and TRBJ1-1; the D is unclear. Trimming shortened V by 3 bases and J by 1 base, and 9 bases separated the two germline ends. Germline V gene lookup returns CDR1 SGHAT and CDR2 FQNNGV. This CDR3 has 14 residues.

This clonotype was counted at least ten times. The rearrangement uses TRBV20-1 and TRBJ2-1; D remains ambiguous. CDR1 and CDR2 (germline): DFQATT, SNEGSKA (reference sequence). V lost 1 base and J 0 bases, leaving 1 base between the germline ends. This CDR3 has 12 amino acids. The CDR3 loop reads CSARASYNEQFF. In DNA form, the CDR3 reads TGCAGTGCTAGAGCCTCCTACAATGAGCAGTTCTTC.

In its sample, this clonotype was seen many times. CDR3 coding DNA: TGCAGTGCTCAAATCCGGGGGCGAAGCAATCAGCCCCAGCATTTT. This gives the protein CSAQIRGRSNQPQHF. This chain joins TRBV20-1 and TRBJ1-5; tentative D call: TRBD1 (6 bases). The CDR3 is 15 amino acids. The germline CDR1 and CDR2 sequences are DFQATT and SNEGSKA (reference sequence). Trimming removed 5 bases from V and 1 base from J, with 15 bases in between.

This clonotype was observed many times. V gene TRBV27 combines with J gene TRBJ2-6; unclear D gene. Germline V CDR1 and CDR2: MNHEY, SMNVEV (reference sequence). V shed 2 bases and J shed 0 bases, with 5 bases lying between them. This CDR3 comprises 15 residues. The CDR3 protein is CASSLSYSGANVLTF. The CDR3 DNA is TGTGCCAGCAGTTTAAGTTACTCTGGGGCCAACGTCCTGACTTTC.

This clonotype is medium-sized by share. The rearrangement uses TRBV11-2 and TRBJ1-1, with D possibly TRBD1 on 6 matching bases. The CDR3 is made up of 14 amino acids. Germline assignment: CDR1 SGHAT and CDR2 FQNNGV. Deletions cut 6 bases from V and 3 bases from J, with 14 bases between. The CDR3: CASSFSGVYTEAFF. In nucleotides, the CDR3 is TGTGCCAGCAGTTTCTCAGGGGTATACACTGAAGCTTTCTTT.